These 29 T cell receptor beta chains originate from one sample sequenced in a study of cytomegalovirus exposure and HLA in healthy donors. The primer mix had 60 Vbeta and 13 Jbeta primers. Generated by immunoSEQ multiplex PCR, the TCRdb table keeps only in-frame clones and is missing some. Here the sample spans about 140,000 clones, approximately 84% being singletons. What was sequenced was PBMCs. Receptor source: an older woman in good health and CMV-seropositive.

The chain is built from TRBV6-1 and TRBJ1-5; TRBD1 aligns across 7 bases. CDR3 length: 16 amino acids. Germline-derived CDR1 and CDR2 are MNHNS and SASEGT. V gave up 2 bases and J gave up 3 bases; unmatched junction bases: 7. The CDR3 bases are TGTGCCAGCAGTGAAATTGTGGGACAGTTCAATCAGCCCCAGCATTTT. It specifies CASSEIVGQFNQPQHF.

The table lists this clone with a count of one. The rearrangement joins TRBV15 to TRBJ1-1; D is unresolved. CDR1 LNHNV and CDR2 YYDKDF come from the germline V gene (reference sequence). The CDR3 is 14 residues long. The V end was cut by 0 bases, the J end by 6 bases, with 11 bases between. This chain's CDR3 is CATSRDTGVSEAFF. CDR3 coding DNA: TGTGCCACCAGCAGAGATACCGGGGTTTCTGAAGCTTTCTTT.

The V and J genes are TRBV20-1 and TRBJ2-7, with a weak D call TRBD1 (5 bases). Trimming removed 2 bases at V and 6 bases at J, with 8 bases between. The CDR3 spans 11 residues. The germline V gene encodes CDR1 DFQATT and CDR2 SNEGSKA (reference sequence). The CDR3 DNA reads TGCAGTGCTAGAAGTGGGGCCGAGCAGTACTTC. Translating it yields CSARSGAEQYF.

The V and J genes are TRBV29-1 and TRBJ1-2; D perhaps matches TRBD1 (5 bases). V was clipped by 6 bases and J by 5 bases, with 22 bases between them. Looked up from germline, CDR1 is SQVTM and CDR2 is ANQGSEA. The CDR3 contains 15 residues. In nucleotides, the CDR3 is TGCAGCGTCCGATGGGGGGGAATTAGATTTTATGGCTACACCTTC. Translated, it gives CSVRWGGIRFYGYTF.

CDR3 loop: CASSLGGSTDTQYF. The CDR3, as DNA: TGTGCCAGCAGTTTGGGCGGGAGCACAGATACGCAGTATTTT. The chain recombines TRBV28 with TRBJ2-3; D is perhaps TRBD2 (5 bases). CDR1 is MDHEN and CDR2 is SYDVKM in the germline V gene. The CDR3 spans 14 residues. V was clipped by 3 bases and J by 0 bases, with 7 bases between them.

The chain couples TRBV30 to TRBJ1-1; tentative D call: TRBD1 (5 bases). The germline V gene encodes CDR1 GTSNPN and CDR2 SVGIG (reference sequence). V dropped 0 bases and J dropped 3 bases, with 8 bases sitting between them. This CDR3 has 13 residues. The CDR3 region has the DNA TGTGCCTGGAGTGTTATCAGGGACACTGAAGCTTTCTTT. It is translated as CAWSVIRDTEAFF.

This clone was seen a handful of times. The same CDR3 is also encoded by other DNA sequences in this sample. This rearrangement joins TRBV9 to TRBJ2-2, with TRBD2 as a possible D gene (5 bases). In germline, CDR1 is SGDLS, CDR2 YYNGEE. Trimming stripped 1 base from V and 7 bases from J, with 8 bases between. The CDR3 loop spans 13 amino acids. The CDR3 DNA is TGTGCCAGCAGCGTATTAGGAGGCGGGGAGCTGTTTTTT. Encoded protein: CASSVLGGGELFF.

The DNA of the CDR3 is TGTGCCAGCAGCCAAGTTCCCGGGACTAGCGGGACGATTACCTACGAGCAGTACTTC. It specifies CASSQVPGTSGTITYEQYF. V usage is TRBV4-2 and J usage is TRBJ2-7, with TRBD2 identical over 13 bases. The CDR3 totals 19 residues. V shed 1 base and J 2 bases; nucleotides not matched to a gene: 11. Per germline, CDR1 LGHNA and CDR2 YNFKEQ.

The V call is TRBV5-1, the J call TRBJ2-5; TRBD2 might be the D (5 bases). With 0 bases removed from V and 4 bases from J, the gap between germline ends came to 10 bases. Germline CDR1 and CDR2: SGHRS and YFSETQ. The CDR3 runs to 14 residues. Written as DNA, the CDR3 is TGCGCCAGCAGCTTGGAACCGGGAACAGAGACCCAGTACTTC. Its protein product is CASSLEPGTETQYF.

This sequence joins TRBV5-6 and TRBJ2-1, with TRBD2 identical over 9 bases. The CDR3 contains 15 residues. Germline CDR1 SGHDT, CDR2 YYEEEE. V was clipped by 4 bases and J by 2 bases; unmatched bases: 4. CDR3 sequence (DNA): TGTGCCAGCAGCCTCCTAGCGGGGCCCTACAATGAGCAGTTCTTC. It is translated as CASSLLAGPYNEQFF.

This clone was observed a few times. V and J are TRBV27 and TRBJ2-7, with TRBD2 matching over 7 bases. This CDR3 is built from 14 residues. Germline values: CDR1 MNHEY, CDR2 SMNVEV (reference sequence). The V segment lost 5 bases and the J segment 4 bases; nucleotides outside the gene matches: 8. The CDR3, as DNA: TGTGCCAGCAGTCTATGGCGGGGGACGTACGAGCAGTACTTC. Residues: CASSLWRGTYEQYF.

The rearrangement joins TRBV6-6 to TRBJ2-2, with 7 bases aligning to TRBD1. After removal of 6 bases from V and 5 bases from J, the junction contained 12 bases not matched to a gene. CDR3 length: 16 amino acids. The germline V gene encodes CDR1 MNHNY and CDR2 SVGAGI (reference sequence). This CDR3 is CASRILRQGWTGELFF. The CDR3 nucleotides are TGTGCCAGCAGGATACTGAGACAGGGATGGACCGGGGAGCTGTTTTTT.

The genes are TRBV10-1 and TRBJ1-5; a possible D gene is TRBD1 (5 bases). Germline CDR1 is WNHNN and CDR2 is SYGVQD (reference sequence). Trimming removed 5 bases at V and 2 bases at J, with 10 bases between. The CDR3 sequence is 14 residues long. CDR3 amino acids: CASSRGRGNQPQHF. CDR3 nucleotide sequence: TGCGCCAGCAGTCGAGGCAGGGGCAATCAGCCCCAGCATTTT.

This clone has a single count. This CDR3 is CAWRSSRRDKIYEQYF. The DNA for the CDR3 is TGTGCCTGGAGATCCTCCCGCCGGGACAAAATCTACGAGCAGTACTTC. The chain carries TRBV30 and TRBJ2-7; a possible D gene is TRBD1 (6 bases). V dropped 3 bases and J dropped 3 bases, with 21 bases sitting between them. This CDR3 has 16 residues. Germline V gene sequence: CDR1 GTSNPN, CDR2 SVGIG (reference sequence).

V and J are TRBV12-5 and TRBJ2-1; 9 bases fit TRBD1. Germline CDR1 LGHNT, CDR2 FRNRAP. V shed 5 bases, J shed 6 bases, and the junction held 2 bases outside the gene matches. The CDR3 runs to 13 residues. The CDR3 bases are TGTGCTAGTGGTCTGGGACAGGGCAATGAGCAGTTCTTC. This sequence encodes CASGLGQGNEQFF. Looking up the rest from reference TRBV12-5 and TRBJ2-1 gives the full variable domain: DARVTQTPRHKVTEMGQEVTMRCQPILGHNTVFWYRQTMMQGLELLAYFRNRAPLDDSGMPKDRFSAEMPDATLATLKIQPSEPRDSAVYFCASGLGQGNEQFFGPGTRLTVL.

CDR3 in DNA: TGTGCCAGCAGCCCGGGACTAGGGTTTGGTACGCAGTATTTT. It codes for CASSPGLGFGTQYF. The gene calls are TRBV7-9 and TRBJ2-3, with 8 bases that match TRBD2. J gave up 8 bases and V 5 bases, and 9 bases lay outside the gene matches. CDR1 SEHNR and CDR2 FQNEAQ come from the germline V gene (reference sequence). The CDR3 is 14 residues long.

The J gene is TRBJ2-7, the V gene TRBV7-8, with 7 bases aligning to TRBD2. Germline loops: CDR1 SGHVS, CDR2 FQNEAQ. There are 15 residues in the CDR3. V lost 2 bases, J lost 2 bases, and 6 bases stayed unmatched. CDR3 in amino acids: CASSLLEGGPYEQYF. Here the CDR3 DNA reads TGTGCCAGCAGCTTACTCGAGGGAGGGCCCTACGAGCAGTACTTC.

V is TRBV6-5 and J is TRBJ1-1, with no clear D. Germline-derived CDR1 and CDR2 are MNHEY and SVGAGI. The CDR3 covers 13 residues. Trimming cost V 6 bases and J 1 base, with 9 bases left between them. The CDR3 nucleotides are TGTGCCAGCAGCACTTGGTCGAACACTGAAGCTTTCTTT. This gives the protein CASSTWSNTEAFF.

CDR3 in DNA: TGCGCCAGCAGCCGACTAGCGGACTACAATGAGCAGTTCTTC. Its translation is CASSRLADYNEQFF. J is TRBJ2-1 and V is TRBV4-1, with 9 bases identical to TRBD2. The junction had 1 base not matched to a gene; V was cut back by 4 bases and J by 3 bases. CDR1 and CDR2 from the germline V gene are MGHRA and YSYEKL. The CDR3 totals 14 residues.

This chain joins TRBV28 and TRBJ2-7; possibly TRBD2 for D (5 bases). This CDR3 is 14 amino acids long. Germline-derived CDR1 and CDR2 are MDHEN and SYDVKM. Trimming pared 10 bases from V and 2 bases from J, leaving 18 bases between. This chain's CDR3 is CATLGRLSTYEQYF. In DNA, the CDR3 is TGTGCCACCCTGGGGAGACTATCGACCTACGAGCAGTACTTC.

The rearrangement uses TRBV15 and TRBJ2-7; 8 nucleotides align to TRBD1. The CDR3 loop spans 13 amino acids. Germline CDR1 reads LNHNV; CDR2 reads YYDKDF (reference sequence). V shed 4 bases, J shed 5 bases, and the junction held 4 bases outside the gene matches. CDR3 bases: TGTGCCACCAGCAATGACAGGGGCCACGAGCAGTACTTC. Its protein product is CATSNDRGHEQYF.

J is TRBJ2-5 and V is TRBV4-1; TRBD2 matches 11 bases. The DNA matches TRBJ2-7 better at its end, which makes the J call doubtful. In germline, CDR1 is MGHRA, CDR2 YSYEKL. This CDR3 has 18 amino acids. This chain's CDR3 is CASSRYLAGGPSSYEQYF. CDR3 DNA: TGCGCCAGCAGCCGTTACCTAGCGGGAGGTCCTAGCTCCTACGAGCAGTACTTC.

The rearrangement uses TRBV27 and TRBJ2-1, with D tentatively TRBD1 (6 bases). Trimming cost V 5 bases and J 4 bases, with 15 bases left between them. Germline-derived CDR1 and CDR2 are MNHEY and SMNVEV (reference sequence). The CDR3 runs 15 residues. Written as DNA, the CDR3 is TGTGCCAGCAGTGCCCCGGGACAAGGGTACAATGAGCAGTTCTTC. Amino acids: CASSAPGQGYNEQFF.

This sequence joins TRBV7-2 and TRBJ2-7; D is perhaps TRBD1 (5 bases). The CDR3 has 14 amino acids. V dropped 4 bases and J dropped 3 bases, with 13 bases sitting between them. CDR1 and CDR2 (germline): SGHTA, FQGNSA. Here the CDR3 DNA reads TGTGCCAGCAGCTCCCGACCAGGACACTACGAGCAGTACTTC. It translates to CASSSRPGHYEQYF. Using reference TRBV7-2 and TRBJ2-7 for the parts outside the CDR3, the full variable domain is GAGVSQSPSNKVTEKGKDVELRCDPISGHTALYWYRQSLGQGLEFLIYFQGNSAPDKSGLPSDRFSAERTGGSVSTLTIQRTQQEDSAVYLCASSSRPGHYEQYFGPGTRLTVT.

Only a few counts were recorded for this clone. A junction boundary mismatches the germline segment, possibly from a read error. J is TRBJ1-4 and V is TRBV19, with no clear D. There are 11 residues in the CDR3. The germline V gene encodes CDR1 LNHDA and CDR2 SQIVND (reference sequence). Written as DNA, the CDR3 is TGTGCCAGTATCGAGAATGGAAAACTGTTTTTT. Its translation is CASIENGKLFF.

V is TRBV5-1 and J is TRBJ2-5; 12 bases agree with TRBD2. The CDR3 has 15 residues. The V segment lost 3 bases and the J segment 5 bases; nucleotides outside the gene matches: 5. From germline, CDR1 is SGHRS and CDR2 YFSETQ. In DNA, the CDR3 is TGCGCCAGCAGCTCCAGACTAGCGGGAGAGGAGACCCAGTACTTC. Its protein product is CASSSRLAGEETQYF.

The chain links TRBV28 to TRBJ1-2; D may be TRBD1 (5 bases). Germline CDR1 and CDR2: MDHEN and SYDVKM. Trimming shortened V by 6 bases and J by 6 bases, and 11 bases separated the two germline ends. The CDR3 totals 12 residues. The DNA of the CDR3 is TGTGCCAGCAGCCCGAACAGGAATGGCTACACCTTC. This translates into CASSPNRNGYTF.

The V call is TRBV4-1, the J call TRBJ1-5; a weak D match, TRBD1 (5 bases). The length of the CDR3 is 15 residues. The germline V and J ends were trimmed by 2 bases and 1 base, with 9 bases remaining between them. Germline-derived CDR1 and CDR2 are MGHRA and YSYEKL. CDR3: CASSQTGYSNQPQHF. The CDR3 bases are TGCGCCAGCAGCCAAACAGGTTACAGCAATCAGCCCCAGCATTTT.

The V and J genes are TRBV25-1 and TRBJ2-1; D not resolved. CDR1 and CDR2 from the germline V gene are MGHDK and SYGVNS. The CDR3 runs 15 residues. Trimming left V 1 base short and J 2 bases short, with 9 bases between. The CDR3 region is CASSESLPPYNEQFF. CDR3 nucleotide sequence: TGTGCCAGCAGTGAATCACTCCCGCCCTACAATGAGCAGTTCTTC.